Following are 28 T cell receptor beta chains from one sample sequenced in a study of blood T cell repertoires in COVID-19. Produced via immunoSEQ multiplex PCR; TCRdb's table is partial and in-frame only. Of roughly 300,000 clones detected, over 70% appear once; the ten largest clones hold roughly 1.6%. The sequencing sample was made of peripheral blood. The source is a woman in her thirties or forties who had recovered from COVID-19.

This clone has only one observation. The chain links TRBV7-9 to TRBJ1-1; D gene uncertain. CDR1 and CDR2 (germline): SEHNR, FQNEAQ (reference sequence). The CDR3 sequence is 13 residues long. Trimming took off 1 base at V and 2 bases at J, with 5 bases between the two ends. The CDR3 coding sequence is TGTGCCAGCAGCTTAGAAGCCAACACTGAAGCTTTCTTT. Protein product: CASSLEANTEAFF. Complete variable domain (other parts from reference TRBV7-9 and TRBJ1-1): DTGVSQNPRHKITKRGQNVTFRCDPISEHNRLYWYRQTLGQGPEFLTYFQNEAQLEKSRLLSDRFSAERPKGSFSTLEIQRTEQGDSAMYLCASSLEANTEAFFGQGTRLTVV.

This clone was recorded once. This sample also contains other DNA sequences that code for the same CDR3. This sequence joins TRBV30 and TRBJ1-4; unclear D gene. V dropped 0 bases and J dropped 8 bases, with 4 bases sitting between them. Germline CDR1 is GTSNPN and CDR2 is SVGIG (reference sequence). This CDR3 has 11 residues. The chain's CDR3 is CAWSVGEKLFF. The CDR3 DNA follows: TGTGCCTGGAGTGTGGGCGAAAAACTGTTTTTT.

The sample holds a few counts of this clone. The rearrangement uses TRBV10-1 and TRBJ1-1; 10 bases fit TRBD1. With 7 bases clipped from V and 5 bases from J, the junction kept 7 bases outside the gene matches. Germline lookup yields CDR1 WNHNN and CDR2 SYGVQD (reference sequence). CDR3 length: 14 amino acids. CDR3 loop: CASNSGQGETEAFF. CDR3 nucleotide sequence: TGCGCCAGCAACTCTGGACAGGGGGAGACTGAAGCTTTCTTT.

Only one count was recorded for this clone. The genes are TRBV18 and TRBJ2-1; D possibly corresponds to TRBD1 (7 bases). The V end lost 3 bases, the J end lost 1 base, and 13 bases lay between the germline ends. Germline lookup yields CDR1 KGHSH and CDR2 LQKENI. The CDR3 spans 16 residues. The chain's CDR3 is CASSPQGEVSYNEQFF. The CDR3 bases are TGTGCCAGCTCACCGCAGGGGGAGGTATCCTACAATGAGCAGTTCTTC.

The CDR3 DNA follows: TGTGCCAGCAGCTTGGCACAGTTGTACAATGAGCAGTTCTTC. The encoded protein is CASSLAQLYNEQFF. The chain employs TRBV5-5 and TRBJ2-1; no firm D call. V lost 0 bases, J lost 4 bases, and 8 bases lay in between. Germline CDR1 reads SGHKS; CDR2 reads YYEKEE (reference sequence). CDR3 length: 14 residues.

The CDR3 nucleotides are TGTGCCAGCAGTTCGGGACAGGGCAATCAGCCCCAGCATTTT. Encoded protein: CASSSGQGNQPQHF. The chain uses TRBV13 and TRBJ1-5, with 8 bases that match TRBD1. With 6 bases clipped from V and 2 bases from J, the junction kept 3 bases outside the gene matches. Germline values: CDR1 PRHDT, CDR2 FYEKMQ (reference sequence). The CDR3 length is 14 residues.

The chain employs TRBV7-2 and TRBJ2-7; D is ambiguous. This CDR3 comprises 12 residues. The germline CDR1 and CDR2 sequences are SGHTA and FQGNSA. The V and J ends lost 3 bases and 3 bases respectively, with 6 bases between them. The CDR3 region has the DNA TGTGCCAGCAGCTTTTCGGGCTACGAGCAGTACTTC. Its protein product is CASSFSGYEQYF.

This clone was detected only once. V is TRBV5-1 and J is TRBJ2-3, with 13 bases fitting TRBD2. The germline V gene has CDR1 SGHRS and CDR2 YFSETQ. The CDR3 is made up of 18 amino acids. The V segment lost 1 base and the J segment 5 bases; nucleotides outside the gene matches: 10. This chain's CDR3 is CASSLRPGLAGSQDTQYF. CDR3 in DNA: TGCGCCAGCAGCTTGAGGCCGGGACTAGCGGGGTCCCAAGATACGCAGTATTTT. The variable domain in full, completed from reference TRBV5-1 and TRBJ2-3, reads KAGVTQTPRYLIKTRGQQVTLSCSPISGHRSVSWYQQTPGQGLQFLFEYFSETQRNKGNFPGRFSGRQFSNSRSEMNVSTLELGDSALYLCASSLRPGLAGSQDTQYFGPGTRLTVL.

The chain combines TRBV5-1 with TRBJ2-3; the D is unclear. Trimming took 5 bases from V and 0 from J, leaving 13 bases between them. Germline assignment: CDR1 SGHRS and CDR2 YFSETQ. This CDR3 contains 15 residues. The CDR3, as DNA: TGCGCCAGCAGACCGGCGGAAACTAGCACAGATACGCAGTATTTT. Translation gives CASRPAETSTDTQYF.

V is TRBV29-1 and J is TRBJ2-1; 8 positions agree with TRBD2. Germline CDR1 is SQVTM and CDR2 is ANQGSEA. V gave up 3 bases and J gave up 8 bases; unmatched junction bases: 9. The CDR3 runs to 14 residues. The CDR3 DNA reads TGCAGCGTTGACGGGGGGGCGAGTACAGATGAGCAGTTCTTC. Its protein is CSVDGGASTDEQFF.

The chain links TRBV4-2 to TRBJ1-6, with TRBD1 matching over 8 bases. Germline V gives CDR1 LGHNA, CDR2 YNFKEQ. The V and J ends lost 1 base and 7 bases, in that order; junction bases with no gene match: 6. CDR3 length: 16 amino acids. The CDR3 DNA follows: TGTGCCAGCAGCCAAGTAGGTGGACAGGGAAATTCACCCCTCCACTTT. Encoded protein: CASSQVGGQGNSPLHF.

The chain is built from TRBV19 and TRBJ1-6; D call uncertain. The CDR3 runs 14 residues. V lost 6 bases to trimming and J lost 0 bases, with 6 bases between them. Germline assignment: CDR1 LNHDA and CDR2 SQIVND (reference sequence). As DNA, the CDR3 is TGTGCCAGTAGCGGAGGCTCCTATAATTCACCCCTCCACTTT. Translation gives CASSGGSYNSPLHF.

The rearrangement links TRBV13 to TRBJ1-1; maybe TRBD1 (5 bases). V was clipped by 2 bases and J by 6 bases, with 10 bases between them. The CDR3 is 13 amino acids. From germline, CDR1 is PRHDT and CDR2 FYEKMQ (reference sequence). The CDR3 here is CASSLQGLSEAFF. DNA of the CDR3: TGTGCCAGCAGCTTACAGGGATTGTCTGAAGCTTTCTTT.

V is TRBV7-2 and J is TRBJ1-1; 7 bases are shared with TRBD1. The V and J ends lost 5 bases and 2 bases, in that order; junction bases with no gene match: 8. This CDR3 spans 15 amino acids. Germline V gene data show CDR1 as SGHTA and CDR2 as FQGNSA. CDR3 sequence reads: CASSPPRGRNTEAFF. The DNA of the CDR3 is TGTGCCAGCAGCCCCCCCAGGGGGAGAAACACTGAAGCTTTCTTT.

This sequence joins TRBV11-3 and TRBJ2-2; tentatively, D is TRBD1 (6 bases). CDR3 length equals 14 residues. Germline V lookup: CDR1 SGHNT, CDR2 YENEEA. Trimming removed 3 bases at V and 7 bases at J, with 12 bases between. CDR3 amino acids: CASSFRGGHGELFF. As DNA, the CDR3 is TGTGCCAGCAGCTTTAGAGGGGGTCACGGGGAGCTGTTTTTT.

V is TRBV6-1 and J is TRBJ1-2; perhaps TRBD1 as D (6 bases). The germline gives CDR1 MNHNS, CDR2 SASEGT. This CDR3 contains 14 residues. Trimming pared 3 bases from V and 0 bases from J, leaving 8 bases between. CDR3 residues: CASSDGQTNYGYTF. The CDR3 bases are TGTGCCAGCAGTGACGGACAGACTAACTATGGCTACACCTTC.

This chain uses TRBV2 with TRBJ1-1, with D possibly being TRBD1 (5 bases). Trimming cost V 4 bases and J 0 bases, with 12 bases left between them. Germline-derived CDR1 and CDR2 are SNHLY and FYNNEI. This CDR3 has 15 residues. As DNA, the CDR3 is TGTGCCAGCAGTGTCCAGGGCCTGATGAACACTGAAGCTTTCTTT. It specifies CASSVQGLMNTEAFF.

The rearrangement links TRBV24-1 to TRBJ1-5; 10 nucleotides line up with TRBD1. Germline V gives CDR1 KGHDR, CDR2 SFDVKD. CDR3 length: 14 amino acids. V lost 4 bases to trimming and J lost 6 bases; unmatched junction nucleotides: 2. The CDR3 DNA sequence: TGTGCCACCAGTGACGACAGGGGGCGTCAGCCCCAGCATTTT. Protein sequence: CATSDDRGRQPQHF.

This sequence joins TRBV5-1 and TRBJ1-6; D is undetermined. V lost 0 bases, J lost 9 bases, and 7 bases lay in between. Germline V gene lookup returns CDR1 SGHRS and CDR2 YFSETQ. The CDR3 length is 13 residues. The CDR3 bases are TGCGCCAGCAGCTTGGCGGGTCGTTCACCCCTCCACTTT. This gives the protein CASSLAGRSPLHF.

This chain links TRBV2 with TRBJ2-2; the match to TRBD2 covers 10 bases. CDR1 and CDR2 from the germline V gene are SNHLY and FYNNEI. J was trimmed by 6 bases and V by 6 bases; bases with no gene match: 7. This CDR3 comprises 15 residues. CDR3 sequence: CASSGLAGAPGELFF. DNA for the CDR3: TGTGCCAGCAGCGGCCTAGCGGGGGCGCCCGGGGAGCTGTTTTTT. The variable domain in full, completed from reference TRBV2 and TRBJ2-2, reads EPEVTQTPSHQVTQMGQEVILRCVPISNHLYFYWYRQILGQKVEFLVSFYNNEISEKSEIFDDQFSVERPDGSNFTLKIRSTKLEDSAMYFCASSGLAGAPGELFFGEGSRLTVL.

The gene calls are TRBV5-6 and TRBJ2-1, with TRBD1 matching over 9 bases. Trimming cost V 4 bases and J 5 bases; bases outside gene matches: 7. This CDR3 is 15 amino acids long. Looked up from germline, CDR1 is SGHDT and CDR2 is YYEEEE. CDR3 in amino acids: CASSRLGQGHNEQFF. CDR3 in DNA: TGTGCCAGCAGCCGATTGGGACAGGGACACAATGAGCAGTTCTTC. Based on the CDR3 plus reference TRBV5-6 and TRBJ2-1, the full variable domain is DAGVTQSPTHLIKTRGQQVTLRCSPKSGHDTVSWYQQALGQGPQFIFQYYEEEERQRGNFPDRFSGHQFPNYSSELNVNALLLGDSALYLCASSRLGQGHNEQFFGPGTRLTVL.

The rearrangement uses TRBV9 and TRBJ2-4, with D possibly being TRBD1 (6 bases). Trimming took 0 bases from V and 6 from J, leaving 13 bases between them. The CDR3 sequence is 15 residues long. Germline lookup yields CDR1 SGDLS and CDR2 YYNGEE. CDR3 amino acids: CASSVGGQPGNIQYF. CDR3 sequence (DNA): TGTGCCAGCAGCGTAGGGGGGCAACCAGGAAACATTCAGTACTTC.

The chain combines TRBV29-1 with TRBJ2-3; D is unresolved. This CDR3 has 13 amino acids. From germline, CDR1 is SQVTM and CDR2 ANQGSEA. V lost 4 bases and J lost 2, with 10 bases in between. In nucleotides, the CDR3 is TGCAGCGTTGCGGCGGTTTACACAGATACGCAGTATTTT. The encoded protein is CSVAAVYTDTQYF.

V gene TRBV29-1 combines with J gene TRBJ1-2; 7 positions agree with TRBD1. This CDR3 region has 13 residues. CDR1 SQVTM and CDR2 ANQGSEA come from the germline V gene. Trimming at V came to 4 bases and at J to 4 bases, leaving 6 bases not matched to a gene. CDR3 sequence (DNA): TGCAGCGTTGCCCCAGGGGGTTCCTATGGCTACACCTTC. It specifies CSVAPGGSYGYTF. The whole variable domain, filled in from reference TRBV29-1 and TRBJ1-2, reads SAVISQKPSRDICQRGTSLTIQCQVDSQVTMMFWYRQQPGQSLTLIATANQGSEATYESGFVIDKFPISRPNLTFSTLTVSNMSPEDSSIYLCSVAPGGSYGYTFGSGTRLTVV.

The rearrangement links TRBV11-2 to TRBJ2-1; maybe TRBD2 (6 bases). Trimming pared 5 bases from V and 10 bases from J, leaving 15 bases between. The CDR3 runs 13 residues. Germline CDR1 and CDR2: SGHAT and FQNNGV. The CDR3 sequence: CASSPFSGFEQFF. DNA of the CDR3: TGTGCCAGCAGCCCGTTTAGCGGATTCGAGCAGTTCTTC.

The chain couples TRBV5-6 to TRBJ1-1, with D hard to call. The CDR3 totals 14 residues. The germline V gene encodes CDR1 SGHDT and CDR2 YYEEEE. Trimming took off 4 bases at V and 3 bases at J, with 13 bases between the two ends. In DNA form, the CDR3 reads TGTGCCAGCAGCAGGCCGTCAGGATACACTGAAGCTTTCTTT. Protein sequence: CASSRPSGYTEAFF. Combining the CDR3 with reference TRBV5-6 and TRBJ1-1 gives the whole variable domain DAGVTQSPTHLIKTRGQQVTLRCSPKSGHDTVSWYQQALGQGPQFIFQYYEEEERQRGNFPDRFSGHQFPNYSSELNVNALLLGDSALYLCASSRPSGYTEAFFGQGTRLTVV.

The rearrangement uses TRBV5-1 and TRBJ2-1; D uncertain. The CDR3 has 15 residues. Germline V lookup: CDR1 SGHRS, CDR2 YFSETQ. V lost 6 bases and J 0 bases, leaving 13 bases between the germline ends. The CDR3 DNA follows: TGCGCCAGCAAGGTAGCCTCGAGCTCCTACAATGAGCAGTTCTTC. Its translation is CASKVASSSYNEQFF.

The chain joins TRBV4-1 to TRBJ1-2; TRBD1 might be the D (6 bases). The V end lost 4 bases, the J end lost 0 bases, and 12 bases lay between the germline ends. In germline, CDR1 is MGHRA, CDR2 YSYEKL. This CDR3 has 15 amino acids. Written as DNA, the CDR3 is TGCGCCAGCAGCCTCGACAGGCTAGCTAACTATGGCTACACCTTC. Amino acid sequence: CASSLDRLANYGYTF.